Following are 2 T cell receptor beta chains from one sample sequenced in a study of T cells in Graves' hyperthyroidism and ophthalmopathy. Amplification targeted TCR beta CDR3 regions from RNA transcripts. An initial round of RT-PCR targeting the TCR CDR3 relied on the HTBI primer set. TCRdb re-called the multiplex PCR reads with MiXCR, one entry per CDR3 protein. The sample lists more than 600,000 distinct CDR3 sequences; roughly 15% were seen once. The sample taken for sequencing was blood. The source is a man younger than 30 with Graves' hyperthyroidism.

This clonotype was seen many times. The chain has TRBV3-1 and TRBJ2-7, with D uncertain. Germline V gene lookup returns CDR1 LGHDT and CDR2 YNNKEL (reference sequence). V was clipped by 5 bases and J by 2 bases, with 13 bases between them. The CDR3 runs 14 residues. The CDR3 DNA is TGTGCCAGCAGCACCGACCTGTTCCCCTACGAGCAGTACTTC. Translation: CASSTDLFPYEQYF.

The V call is TRBV18, the J call TRBJ1-5; tentatively, D is TRBD1 (6 bases). Deletions cut 4 bases from V and 6 bases from J, with 13 bases between. Germline V gives CDR1 KGHSH, CDR2 LQKENI. The CDR3 totals 14 residues. The CDR3 loop is CASSQGLGGQPQHF. CDR3 DNA sequence: TGTGCCAGCTCACAGGGGCTAGGGGGTCAGCCCCAGCATTTT.